The entry below gives a single T cell receptor (beta chain) sequence along with its context. Authors' data handling: Reference gene primer amplification gave estimated nucleated cell counts. Data came from immunoSEQ multiplex PCR; TCRdb stores just in-frame clones and leaves some out. That table gives V, J and clone size, and the DNA gave D and trimming. The repertoire holds roughly 100,000 clones, with just under 85% as singletons. This sample is part of a study of blood T cell repertoires in COVID-19. Overall study context: Samples representing acute and convalescent COVID-19 were sourced from the United States, Italy and Spain. The analysed material was cDNA or gDNA that came from T cells, B-cell-depleted T cells, or PBMCs.

Sequenced input: peripheral blood. This receptor was obtained from a man between 40 and 49 years old with active or convalescent COVID-19.

The CDR3 nucleotides are TGCGCCAGCAGCCCGGGGAGCGGGGGACCCTACGAGCAGTACTTC. Its translation is CASSPGSGGPYEQYF. V gene TRBV5-1 combines with J gene TRBJ2-7, with 8 bases identical to TRBD2. Trimming removed 4 bases from V and 2 bases from J; junction bases left unmatched: 8. The CDR3 sequence is 15 residues long. Germline V lookup: CDR1 SGHRS, CDR2 YFSETQ.